Detailed here is one T cell receptor beta chain. The repertoire was sequenced with immunoSEQ multiplex PCR; TCRdb's copy has only in-frame clones and lacks some. The table shows 91,000 or so clones, with approximately 87% occurring only once. These data originate in a study of blood T cell repertoires in COVID-19. Study at large: T cells, B-cell-depleted T cells, or PBMCs supplied cDNA or gDNA.

The CDR3 loop spans 16 amino acids. The V and J ends lost 6 bases and 2 bases respectively, with 18 bases between them. Germline CDR1 reads SEHNR; CDR2 reads FQNEAQ (reference sequence). The sequenced sample consisted of peripheral blood. This TCR was recovered from a human donor in a cohort sampled during active COVID-19. The genes are TRBV7-9 and TRBJ2-3; TRBD2 is a possible D gene (6 bases). The chain's CDR3 is CASRHRLEENTDTQYF. CDR3 nucleotides: TGTGCCAGCAGGCATAGACTAGAAGAGAACACAGATACGCAGTATTTT. The full variable domain, completed using reference TRBV7-9 and TRBJ2-3, is DTGVSQNPRHKITKRGQNVTFRCDPISEHNRLYWYRQTLGQGPEFLTYFQNEAQLEKSRLLSDRFSAERPKGSFSTLEIQRTEQGDSAMYLCASRHRLEENTDTQYFGPGTRLTVL.